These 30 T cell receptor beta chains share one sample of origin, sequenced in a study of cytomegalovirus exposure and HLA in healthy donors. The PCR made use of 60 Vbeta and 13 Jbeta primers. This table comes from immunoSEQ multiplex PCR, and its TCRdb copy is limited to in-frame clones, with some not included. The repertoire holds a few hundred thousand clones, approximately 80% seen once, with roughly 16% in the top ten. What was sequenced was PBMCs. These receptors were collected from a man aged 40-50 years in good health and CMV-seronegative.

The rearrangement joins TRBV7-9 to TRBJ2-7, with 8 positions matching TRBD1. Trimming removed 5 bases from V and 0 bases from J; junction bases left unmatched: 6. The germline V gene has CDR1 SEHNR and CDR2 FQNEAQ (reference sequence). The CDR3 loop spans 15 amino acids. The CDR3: CASSRHDRGSYEQYF. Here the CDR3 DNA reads TGTGCCAGCAGCCGCCATGACAGGGGCTCCTACGAGCAGTACTTC.

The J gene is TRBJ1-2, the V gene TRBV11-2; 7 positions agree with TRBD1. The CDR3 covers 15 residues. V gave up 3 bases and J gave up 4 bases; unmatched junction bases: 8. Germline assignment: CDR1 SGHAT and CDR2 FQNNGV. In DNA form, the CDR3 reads TGTGCCAGCAGCTTCGAAATGACAGGGCTCTATGGCTACACCTTC. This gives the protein CASSFEMTGLYGYTF.

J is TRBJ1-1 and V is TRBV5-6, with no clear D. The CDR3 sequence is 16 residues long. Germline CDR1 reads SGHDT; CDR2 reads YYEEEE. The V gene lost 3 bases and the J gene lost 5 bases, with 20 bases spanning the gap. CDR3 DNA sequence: TGTGCCAGCAGCTCTTCAGGATTCCGAATGGGTACTGAAGCTTTCTTT. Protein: CASSSSGFRMGTEAFF. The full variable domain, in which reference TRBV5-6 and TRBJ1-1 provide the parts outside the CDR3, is DAGVTQSPTHLIKTRGQQVTLRCSPKSGHDTVSWYQQALGQGPQFIFQYYEEEERQRGNFPDRFSGHQFPNYSSELNVNALLLGDSALYLCASSSSGFRMGTEAFFGQGTRLTVV.

The CDR3 loop is CAISDRGSGTYQETQYF. The CDR3 DNA sequence: TGTGCCATCAGTGATCGAGGTAGCGGGACGTACCAAGAGACCCAGTACTTC. The V call is TRBV10-3, the J call TRBJ2-5; 8 bases fit TRBD2. V lost 3 bases, J lost 0 bases, and 9 bases stayed unmatched. Germline V gene lookup returns CDR1 ENHRY and CDR2 SYGVKD. The CDR3 runs to 17 residues.

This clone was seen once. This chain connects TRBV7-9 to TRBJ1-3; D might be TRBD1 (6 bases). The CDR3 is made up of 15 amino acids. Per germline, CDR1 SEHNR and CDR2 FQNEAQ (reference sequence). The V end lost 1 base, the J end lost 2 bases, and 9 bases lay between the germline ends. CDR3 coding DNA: TGTGCCAGCAGCTTAGGGAACAGGGCTGGAAACACCATATATTTT. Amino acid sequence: CASSLGNRAGNTIYF.

The CDR3 reads CASSLGSPGSNQPQHF. CDR3 DNA: TGTGCCAGCAGCTTAGGGTCGCCGGGTAGCAATCAGCCCCAGCATTTT. The V and J genes are TRBV7-6 and TRBJ1-5; D not certain. The CDR3 is 16 residues long. Germline assignment: CDR1 SGHVS and CDR2 FNYEAQ. The ends were cut back, 1 base at V and 0 bases at J, with 10 bases in the middle. The variable domain in full, completed from reference TRBV7-6 and TRBJ1-5, reads GAGVSQSPRYKVTKRGQDVALRCDPISGHVSLYWYRQALGQGPEFLTYFNYEAQQDKSGLPNDRFSAERPEGSISTLTIQRTEQRDSAMYRCASSLGSPGSNQPQHFGDGTRLSIL.

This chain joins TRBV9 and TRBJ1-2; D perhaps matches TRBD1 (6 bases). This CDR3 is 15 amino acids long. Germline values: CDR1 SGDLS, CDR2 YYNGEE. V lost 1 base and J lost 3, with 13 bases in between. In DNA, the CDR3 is TGTGCCAGCAGCGTAAGCGGGGGCGCGGACTATGGCTACACCTTC. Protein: CASSVSGGADYGYTF.

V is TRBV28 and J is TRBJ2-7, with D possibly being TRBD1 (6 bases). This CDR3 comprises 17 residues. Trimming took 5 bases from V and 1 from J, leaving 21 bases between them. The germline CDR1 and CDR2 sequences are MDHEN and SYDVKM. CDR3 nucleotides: TGTGCCAGCAGTCCCCGTGGGGCAGGGACACCTTCCTACGAGCAGTACTTC. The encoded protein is CASSPRGAGTPSYEQYF. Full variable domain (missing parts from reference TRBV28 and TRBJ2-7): DVKVTQSSRYLVKRTGEKVFLECVQDMDHENMFWYRQDPGLGLRLIYFSYDVKMKEKGDIPEGYSVSREKKERFSLILESASTNQTSMYLCASSPRGAGTPSYEQYFGPGTRLTVT.

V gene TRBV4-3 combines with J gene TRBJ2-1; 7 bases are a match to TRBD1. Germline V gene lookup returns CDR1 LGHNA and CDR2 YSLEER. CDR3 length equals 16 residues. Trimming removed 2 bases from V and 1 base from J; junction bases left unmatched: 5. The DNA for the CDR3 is TGCGCCAGCAGCCAACCCTTGGGACAGTCCTACAATGAGCAGTTCTTC. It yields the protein CASSQPLGQSYNEQFF.

The CDR3 bases are TGTGCCAGCATGCCAGGGGAAGGCGGCAATCAGCCCCAGCATTTT. This gives the protein CASMPGEGGNQPQHF. The J gene is TRBJ1-5, the V gene TRBV2; tentative D call: TRBD1 (6 bases). Germline V lookup: CDR1 SNHLY, CDR2 FYNNEI. The V end lost 7 bases, the J end lost 2 bases, and 15 bases lay between the germline ends. The CDR3 is 15 residues long.

CDR3 DNA: TGTGCCAGCAGCCAAGGGGGCTGGGACTATGGCTACACCTTC. This sequence encodes CASSQGGWDYGYTF. The genes are TRBV2 and TRBJ1-2; 7 bases agree with TRBD1. There are 14 residues in the CDR3. V gave up 6 bases and J gave up 3 bases; unmatched junction bases: 7. Looked up from germline, CDR1 is SNHLY and CDR2 is FYNNEI.

CDR3 nucleotides: TGTGCCAGCAGCCTAACACAGTCTATTAGTGGCTACACCTTC. Its protein product is CASSLTQSISGYTF. The V call is TRBV27, the J call TRBJ1-2, with D uncertain. CDR1 is MNHEY and CDR2 is SMNVEV in the germline V gene (reference sequence). Trimming took 6 bases from V and 7 from J, leaving 18 bases between them. There are 14 residues in the CDR3.

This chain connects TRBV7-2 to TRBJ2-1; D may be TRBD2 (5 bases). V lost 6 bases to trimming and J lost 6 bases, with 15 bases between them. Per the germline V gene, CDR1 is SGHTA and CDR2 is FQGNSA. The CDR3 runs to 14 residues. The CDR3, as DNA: TGTGCCAGCAGTCCCAGATCTAGCCTCAATGAGCAGTTCTTC. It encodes CASSPRSSLNEQFF.

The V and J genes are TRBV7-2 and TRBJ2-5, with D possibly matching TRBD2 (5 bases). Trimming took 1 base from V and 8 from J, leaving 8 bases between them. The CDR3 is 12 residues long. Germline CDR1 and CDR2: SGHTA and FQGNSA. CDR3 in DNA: TGTGCCAGCAGCTTAGTAGCGACTACCCAGTACTTC. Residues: CASSLVATTQYF.

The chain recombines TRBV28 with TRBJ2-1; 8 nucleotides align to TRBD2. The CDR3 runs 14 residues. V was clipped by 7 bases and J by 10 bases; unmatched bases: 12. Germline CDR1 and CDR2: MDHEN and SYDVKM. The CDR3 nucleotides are TGTGCCAGCACTCCGGGACTAGGCCCTCTCGAGCAGTTCTTC. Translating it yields CASTPGLGPLEQFF.

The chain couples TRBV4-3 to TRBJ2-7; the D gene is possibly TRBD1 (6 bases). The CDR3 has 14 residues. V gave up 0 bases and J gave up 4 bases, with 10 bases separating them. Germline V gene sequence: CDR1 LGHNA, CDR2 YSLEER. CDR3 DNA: TGCGCCAGCAGCCAAGACAGGGGAAGATACGAGCAGTACTTC. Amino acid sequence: CASSQDRGRYEQYF.

The CDR3: CASSGQSNTEAFF. CDR3 in DNA: TGCGCCAGCAGCGGACAGAGCAACACTGAAGCTTTCTTT. The gene calls are TRBV5-1 and TRBJ1-1, with D possibly matching TRBD1 (6 bases). Germline-derived CDR1 and CDR2 are SGHRS and YFSETQ. The CDR3 length is 13 residues. The V end lost 4 bases, the J end lost 2 bases, and 9 bases lay between the germline ends.

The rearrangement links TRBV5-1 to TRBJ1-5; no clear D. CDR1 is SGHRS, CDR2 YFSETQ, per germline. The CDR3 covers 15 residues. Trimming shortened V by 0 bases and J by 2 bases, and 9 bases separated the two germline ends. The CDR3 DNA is TGCGCCAGCAGCTTGGGAGGCGTGGGCAATCAGCCCCAGCATTTT. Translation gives CASSLGGVGNQPQHF.

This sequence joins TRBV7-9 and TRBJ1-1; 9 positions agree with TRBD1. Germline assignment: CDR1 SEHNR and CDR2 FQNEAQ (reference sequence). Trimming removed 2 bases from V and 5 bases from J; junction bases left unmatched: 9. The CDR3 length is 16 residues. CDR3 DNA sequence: TGTGCCAGCAGCTTACGTCCGGACAGGGGATGGACTGAAGCTTTCTTT. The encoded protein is CASSLRPDRGWTEAFF. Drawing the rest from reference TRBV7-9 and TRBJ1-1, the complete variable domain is DTGVSQNPRHKITKRGQNVTFRCDPISEHNRLYWYRQTLGQGPEFLTYFQNEAQLEKSRLLSDRFSAERPKGSFSTLEIQRTEQGDSAMYLCASSLRPDRGWTEAFFGQGTRLTVV.

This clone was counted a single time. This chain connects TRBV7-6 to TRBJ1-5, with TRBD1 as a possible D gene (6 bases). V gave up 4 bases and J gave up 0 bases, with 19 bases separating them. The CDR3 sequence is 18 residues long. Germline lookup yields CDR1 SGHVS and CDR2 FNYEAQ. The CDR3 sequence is CASSSRDTSRSSNQPQHF. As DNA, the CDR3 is TGTGCCAGCAGCTCTAGGGACACTTCGAGAAGTAGCAATCAGCCCCAGCATTTT.

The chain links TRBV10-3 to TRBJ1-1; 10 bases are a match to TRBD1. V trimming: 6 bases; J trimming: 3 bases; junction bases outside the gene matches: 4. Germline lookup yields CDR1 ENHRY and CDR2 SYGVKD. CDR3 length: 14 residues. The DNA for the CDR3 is TGTGCCATCAGGGCCGACAGGGGGCACACTGAAGCTTTCTTT. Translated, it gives CAIRADRGHTEAFF.

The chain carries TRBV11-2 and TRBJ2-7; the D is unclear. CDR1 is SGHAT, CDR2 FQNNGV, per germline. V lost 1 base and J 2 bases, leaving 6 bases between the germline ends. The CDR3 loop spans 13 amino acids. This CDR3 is CASSLALAYEQYF. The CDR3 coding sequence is TGTGCCAGCAGCTTAGCGCTAGCCTACGAGCAGTACTTC. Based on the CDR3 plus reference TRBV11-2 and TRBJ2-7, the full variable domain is EAGVAQSPRYKIIEKRQSVAFWCNPISGHATLYWYQQILGQGPKLLIQFQNNGVVDDSQLPKDRFSAERLKGVDSTLKIQPAKLEDSAVYLCASSLALAYEQYFGPGTRLTVT.

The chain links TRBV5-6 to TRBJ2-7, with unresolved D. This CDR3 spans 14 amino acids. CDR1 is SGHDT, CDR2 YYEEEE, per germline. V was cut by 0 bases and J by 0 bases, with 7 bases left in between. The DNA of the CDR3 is TGTGCCAGCAGCTTGGCGAGTAGCTCCTACGAGCAGTACTTC. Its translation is CASSLASSSYEQYF.

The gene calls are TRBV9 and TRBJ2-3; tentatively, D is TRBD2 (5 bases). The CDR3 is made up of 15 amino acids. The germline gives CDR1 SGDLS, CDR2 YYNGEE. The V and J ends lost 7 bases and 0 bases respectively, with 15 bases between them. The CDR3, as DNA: TGTGCCAGCGCAACGAGCGGTACTAGCACAGATACGCAGTATTTT. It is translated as CASATSGTSTDTQYF. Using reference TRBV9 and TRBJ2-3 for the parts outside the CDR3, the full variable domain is DSGVTQTPKHLITATGQRVTLRCSPRSGDLSVYWYQQSLDQGLQFLIQYYNGEERAKGNILERFSAQQFPDLHSELNLSSLELGDSALYFCASATSGTSTDTQYFGPGTRLTVL.

CDR3 sequence: CASTERYYNEQFF. The CDR3 region has the DNA TGTGCCAGTACCGAGCGGTACTACAATGAGCAGTTCTTC. The chain is built from TRBV19 and TRBJ2-1, with a tentative D call TRBD2 (5 bases). Germline CDR1 is LNHDA and CDR2 is SQIVND (reference sequence). The length of the CDR3 is 13 residues. V was pared by 7 bases and J by 3 bases, with 10 bases between.

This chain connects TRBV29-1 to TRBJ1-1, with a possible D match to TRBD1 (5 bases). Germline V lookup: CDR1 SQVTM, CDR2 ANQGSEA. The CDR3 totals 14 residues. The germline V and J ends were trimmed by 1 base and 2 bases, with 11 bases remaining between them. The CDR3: CSVEGQNPNTEAFF. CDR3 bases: TGCAGCGTTGAAGGACAGAACCCAAACACTGAAGCTTTCTTT.

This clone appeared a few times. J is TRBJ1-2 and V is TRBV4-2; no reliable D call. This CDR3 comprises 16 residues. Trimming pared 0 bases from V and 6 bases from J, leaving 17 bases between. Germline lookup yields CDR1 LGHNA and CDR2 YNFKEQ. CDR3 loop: CASSQDRVASFHGYTF. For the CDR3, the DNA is TGTGCCAGCAGCCAAGACCGGGTTGCTTCTTTCCATGGCTACACCTTC.

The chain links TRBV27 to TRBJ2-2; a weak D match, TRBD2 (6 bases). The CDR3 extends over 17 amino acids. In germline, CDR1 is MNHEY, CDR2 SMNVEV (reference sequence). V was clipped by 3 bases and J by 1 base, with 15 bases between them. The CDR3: CASSLWRGRQNTGELFF. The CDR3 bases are TGTGCCAGCAGTTTGTGGAGGGGACGGCAGAACACCGGGGAGCTGTTTTTT.

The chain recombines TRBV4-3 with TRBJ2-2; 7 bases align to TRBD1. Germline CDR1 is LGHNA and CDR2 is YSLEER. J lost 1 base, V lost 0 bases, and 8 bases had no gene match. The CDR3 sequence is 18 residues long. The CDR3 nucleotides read TGCGCCAGCAGCCAAGATACCCAGGGGGTTTTGAACACCGGGGAGCTGTTTTTT. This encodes CASSQDTQGVLNTGELFF.

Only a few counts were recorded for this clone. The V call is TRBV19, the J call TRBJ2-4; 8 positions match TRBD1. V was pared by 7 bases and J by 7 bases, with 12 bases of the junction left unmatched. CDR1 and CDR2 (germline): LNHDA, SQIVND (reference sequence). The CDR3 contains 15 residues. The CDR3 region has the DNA TGTGCCAGTAACTTTGCCGGGACAGGAGGGAACATTCAGTACTTC. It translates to CASNFAGTGGNIQYF.